This T cell receptor (beta chain) was recorded in a study of T cell responses to AZD1222 COVID-19 vaccine. Generated by immunoSEQ multiplex PCR, the TCRdb table keeps only in-frame clones and is missing some. The table shows 88,000 or so clones, with 85% to 90% occurring only once. CDR3 length equals 14 residues. Trimming pared 6 bases from V and 7 bases from J, leaving 13 bases between. CDR1 and CDR2 (germline): MNHEY, SMNVEV (reference sequence). Study conclusions and caveats: Baseline seropositives among AZD1222 recipients totaled only five or six. Clonal diversity may have been underestimated, and the donors were mostly white British, with more females than males. Unmutated variant regions reportedly attract nearly half of all spike-specific TCRs.

Only a few counts were recorded for this clone. The antigen is undetermined. The receptor's source is an adult who received the AZD1222 COVID-19 vaccine. This specimen was peripheral blood, taken 28 days after the second AZD1222 dose. The chain employs TRBV27 and TRBJ1-6, with D unresolved. CDR3 sequence: CASRPQPNNSPLHF. The CDR3 DNA sequence: TGTGCCAGCAGACCTCAGCCGAACAATTCACCCCTCCACTTT.